This T cell receptor (beta chain) was identified in a study of radiotherapy plus CTLA-4 blockade in lung cancer. Across the study: Patients showed objective responses in 15% to 20% of cases, and disease control was achieved by about 30%.

Receiving focal radiation plus CTLA-4 blockade with ipilimumab were patients who had chemo-refractory metastatic non-small-cell lung cancer. Clones were sequenced by immunoSEQ multiplex PCR, and TCRdb holds only the in-frame ones, with some missing. The sample yields about 97,000 clones, about 70% seen once. This CDR3 has 14 residues. Between the trimmed V and J ends, which lost 5 bases and 1 base, there was a span of 11 bases. The germline V gene has CDR1 SEHNR and CDR2 FQNEAQ (reference sequence). The sequence was obtained from a human donor with non-small cell lung cancer who had a partial response to radiotherapy plus ipilimumab. Some clones in this sample may be carry-over from other donors' samples. The rearrangement links TRBV7-9 to TRBJ2-5; TRBD2 might be the D (5 bases). The sample consisted of peripheral blood, taken from a patient treated with radiotherapy plus ipilimumab. The CDR3, as DNA: TGTGCCAGCAGCATATCCGGGATCCAAGAGACCCAGTACTTC. It encodes CASSISGIQETQYF.